Included here is one TCR beta chain sequence, with context. Its antigen is undetermined. cDNA for each sample came from eight separate reactions. TCRdb reprocessed the 5' RACE reads, keeping one entry per CDR3 protein, no DNA. The ten most abundant clones cover 2% to 3% of a sample with some 150,000 distinct CDR3 sequences. There are 14 residues in the CDR3. CDR1 is SGHNT, CDR2 YYREEE, per germline (reference sequence). Whole blood supplied total RNA, and T cells were not sorted. The record originates from a study of monozygotic twins with inflammatory bowel disease. Regarding the study as a whole: IBD patients shared fewer clonotypes with others than healthy twins, especially with disease activity. For repertoire similarity, concordant twins did not differ from discordant twins, possibly because power was limited.

The rearrangement links TRBV5-4 to TRBJ1-6; the TCRdb call, TRBD1, lacks DNA for checking. Material for sequencing was blood. This receptor was taken from a human donor with ulcerative colitis or Crohn's disease, or a healthy co-twin of an affected twin (not recorded which). CDR3 amino acids: CASSLAGENSPLHF. The whole variable domain, filled in from reference TRBV5-4 and TRBJ1-6, reads ETGVTQSPTHLIKTRGQQVTLRCSSQSGHNTVSWYQQALGQGPQFIFQYYREEENGRGNFPPRFSGLQFPNYSSELNVNALELDDSALYLCASSLAGENSPLHFGNGTRLTVT.